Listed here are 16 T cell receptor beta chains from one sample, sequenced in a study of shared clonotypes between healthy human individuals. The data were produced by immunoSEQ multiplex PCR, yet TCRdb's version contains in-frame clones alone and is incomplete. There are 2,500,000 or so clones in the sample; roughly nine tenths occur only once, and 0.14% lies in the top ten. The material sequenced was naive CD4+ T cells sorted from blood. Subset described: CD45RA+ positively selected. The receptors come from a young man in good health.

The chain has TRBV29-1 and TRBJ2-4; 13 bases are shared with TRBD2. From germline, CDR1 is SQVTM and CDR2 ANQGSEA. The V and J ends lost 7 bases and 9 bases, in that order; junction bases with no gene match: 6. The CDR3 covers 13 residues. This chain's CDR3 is CSARLAGGPIQYF. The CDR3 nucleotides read TGCAGCGCGCGACTAGCGGGGGGCCCCATTCAGTACTTC.

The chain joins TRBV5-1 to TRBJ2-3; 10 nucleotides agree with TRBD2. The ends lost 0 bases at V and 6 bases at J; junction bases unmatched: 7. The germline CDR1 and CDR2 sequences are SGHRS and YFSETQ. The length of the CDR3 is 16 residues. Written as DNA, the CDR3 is TGCGCCAGCAGCTTGGTGCTAGCGGGAGCATGGGATACGCAGTATTTT. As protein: CASSLVLAGAWDTQYF.

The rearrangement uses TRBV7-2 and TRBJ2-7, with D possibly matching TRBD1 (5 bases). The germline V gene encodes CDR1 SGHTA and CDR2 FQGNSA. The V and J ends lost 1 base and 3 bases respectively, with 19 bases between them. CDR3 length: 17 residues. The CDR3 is CASSLVAGPFQSYEQYF. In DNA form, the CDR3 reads TGTGCCAGCAGCTTAGTTGCAGGGCCCTTCCAGAGCTACGAGCAGTACTTC.

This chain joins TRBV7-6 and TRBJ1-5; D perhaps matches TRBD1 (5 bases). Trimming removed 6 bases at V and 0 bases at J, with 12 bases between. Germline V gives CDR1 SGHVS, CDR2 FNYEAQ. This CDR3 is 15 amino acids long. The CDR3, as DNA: TGTGCCAGCAGACCAGGGCTAGATAGCAATCAGCCCCAGCATTTT. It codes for CASRPGLDSNQPQHF.

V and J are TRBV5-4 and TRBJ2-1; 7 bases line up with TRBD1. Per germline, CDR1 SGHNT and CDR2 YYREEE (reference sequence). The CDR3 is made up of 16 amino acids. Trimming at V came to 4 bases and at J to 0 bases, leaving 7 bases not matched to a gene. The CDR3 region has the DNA TGTGCCAGCAGCCTAGGACAGGATAGCTCCTACAATGAGCAGTTCTTC. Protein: CASSLGQDSSYNEQFF.

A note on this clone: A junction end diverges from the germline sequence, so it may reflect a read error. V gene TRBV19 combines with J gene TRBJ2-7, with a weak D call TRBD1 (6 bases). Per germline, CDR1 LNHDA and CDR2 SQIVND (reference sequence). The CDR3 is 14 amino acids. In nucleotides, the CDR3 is TGTGCCAGTAGTCTAGACAGGTCCAGCTTTGAGCAGTACTTC. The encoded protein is CASSLDRSSFEQYF.

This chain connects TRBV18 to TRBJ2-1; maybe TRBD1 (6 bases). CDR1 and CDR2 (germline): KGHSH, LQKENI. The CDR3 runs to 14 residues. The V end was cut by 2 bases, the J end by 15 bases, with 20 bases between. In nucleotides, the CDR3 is TGTGCCAGCTCACCATCGGATGGACAGCTTCAGGGGTTCTTC. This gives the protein CASSPSDGQLQGFF.

The CDR3 DNA is TGTGCCAGCAGTTACTCCGACGGGAGGGCGTGGGCTTTCTTT. Translating it yields CASSYSDGRAWAFF. This chain connects TRBV6-6 to TRBJ1-1; D not resolved. Germline V gene lookup returns CDR1 MNHNY and CDR2 SVGAGI (reference sequence). The CDR3 has 14 amino acids. Trimming stripped 0 bases from V and 11 bases from J, with 16 bases between.

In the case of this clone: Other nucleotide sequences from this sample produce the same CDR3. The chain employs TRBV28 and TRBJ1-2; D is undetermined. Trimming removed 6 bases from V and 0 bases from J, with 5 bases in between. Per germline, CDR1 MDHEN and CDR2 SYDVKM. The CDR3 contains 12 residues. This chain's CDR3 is CASSLANYGYTF. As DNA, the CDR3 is TGTGCCAGCAGCTTAGCTAACTATGGCTACACCTTC.

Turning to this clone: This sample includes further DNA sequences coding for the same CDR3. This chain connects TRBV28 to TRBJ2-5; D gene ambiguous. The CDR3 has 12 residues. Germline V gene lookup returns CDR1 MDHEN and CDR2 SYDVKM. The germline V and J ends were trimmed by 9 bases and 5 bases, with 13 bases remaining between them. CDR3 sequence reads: CASSWVQETQYF. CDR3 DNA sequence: TGTGCCAGTTCGTGGGTTCAGGAGACCCAGTACTTC.

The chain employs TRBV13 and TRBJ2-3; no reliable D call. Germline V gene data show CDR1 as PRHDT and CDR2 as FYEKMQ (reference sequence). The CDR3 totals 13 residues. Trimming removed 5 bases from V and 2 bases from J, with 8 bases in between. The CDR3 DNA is TGTGCCAGCAGCAACTCCCCCACAGATACGCAGTATTTT. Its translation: CASSNSPTDTQYF.

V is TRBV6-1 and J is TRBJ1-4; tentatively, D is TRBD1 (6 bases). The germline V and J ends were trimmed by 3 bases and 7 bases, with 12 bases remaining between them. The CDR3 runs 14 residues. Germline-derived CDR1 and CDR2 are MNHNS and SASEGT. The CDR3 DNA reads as TGTGCCAGCAGTGATTGGGGGGCCGGTGAAAAACTGTTTTTT. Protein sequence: CASSDWGAGEKLFF.

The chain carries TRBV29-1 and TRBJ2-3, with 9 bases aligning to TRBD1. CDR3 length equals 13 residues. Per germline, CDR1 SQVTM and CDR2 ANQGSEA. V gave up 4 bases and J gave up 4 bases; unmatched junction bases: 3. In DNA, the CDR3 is TGCAGCGTTGGACAGGGGGTAGCAGATACGCAGTATTTT. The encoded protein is CSVGQGVADTQYF.

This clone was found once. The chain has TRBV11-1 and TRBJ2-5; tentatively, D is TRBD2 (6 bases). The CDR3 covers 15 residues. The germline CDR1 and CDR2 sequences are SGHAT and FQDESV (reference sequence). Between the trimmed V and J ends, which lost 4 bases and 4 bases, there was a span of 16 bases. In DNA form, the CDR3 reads TGTGCCAGCAGCTCTCGGACTACCTCGGGAGAGACCCAGTACTTC. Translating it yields CASSSRTTSGETQYF.

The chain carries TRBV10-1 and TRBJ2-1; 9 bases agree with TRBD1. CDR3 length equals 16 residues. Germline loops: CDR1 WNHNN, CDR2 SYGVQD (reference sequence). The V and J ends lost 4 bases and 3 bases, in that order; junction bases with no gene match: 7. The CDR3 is CASSGGQGMGYNEQFF. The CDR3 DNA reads TGCGCCAGCAGTGGGGGACAGGGAATGGGCTACAATGAGCAGTTCTTC.

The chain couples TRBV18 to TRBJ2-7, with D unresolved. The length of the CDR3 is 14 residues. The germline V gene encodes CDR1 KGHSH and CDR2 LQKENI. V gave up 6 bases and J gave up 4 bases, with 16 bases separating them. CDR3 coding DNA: TGTGCCAGCTCGCCCTGGACGCAAAAGTACGAGCAGTACTTC. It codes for CASSPWTQKYEQYF.